The rows below give T cell receptor beta chains drawn from one sample of a study of cytomegalovirus exposure and HLA in healthy donors. The table came from immunoSEQ multiplex PCR; TCRdb's copy has only in-frame clones and leaves some out. Here the sample spans over 110,000 clones, 82% being singletons. The specimen was PBMCs. Receptors were obtained from a male donor in good health and CMV-seronegative. The CDR3 runs from the conserved cysteine through the conserved F or W. The order of the fields is CDR3 protein, D gene, CDR3 length, clone size, V gene. The D gene is left open where the match is weak. Rows give clone size only sometimes, using once, few, many, or a class for an expanded clone.

CDR3 protein: CASSLAEDSYSPLHF
D gene: .
CDR3 length: 15
clone size: once
V gene: TRBV5-8

CDR3 protein: CAWNRLEGTQYF
D gene: .
CDR3 length: 12
clone size: .
V gene: TRBV30

CDR3 protein: CASSWFGGLEQYF
D gene: .
CDR3 length: 13
clone size: .
V gene: TRBV5-6

CDR3 protein: CASSLPSGTSGRGSTDTQYF
D gene: TRBD2
CDR3 length: 20
clone size: .
V gene: TRBV13

CDR3 protein: CASSLLFSGDINTEAFF
D gene: .
CDR3 length: 17
clone size: .
V gene: TRBV27

CDR3 protein: CASSPDGGGTTEAFF
D gene: .
CDR3 length: 15
clone size: .
V gene: TRBV6-4

CDR3 protein: CASSPGGSRRDEQYF
D gene: TRBD2
CDR3 length: 15
clone size: .
V gene: TRBV19

CDR3 protein: CASSLSGGSYEQYF
D gene: TRBD2
CDR3 length: 14
clone size: .
V gene: TRBV27

CDR3 protein: CASSLKGTDAYEQYF
D gene: TRBD1
CDR3 length: 15
clone size: .
V gene: TRBV5-1

CDR3 protein: CSFSGRSRNEQFF
D gene: TRBD2
CDR3 length: 13
clone size: .
V gene: TRBV29-1

CDR3 protein: CASSQDRGKPRETQYF
D gene: .
CDR3 length: 16
clone size: once
V gene: TRBV4-3

CDR3 protein: CASSYSAGGPSETQYF
D gene: TRBD2
CDR3 length: 16
clone size: .
V gene: TRBV6-5

CDR3 protein: CASSPRGQGGYTF
D gene: TRBD1
CDR3 length: 13
clone size: .
V gene: TRBV11-2

CDR3 protein: CASSSGGQGYTEAFF
D gene: TRBD1
CDR3 length: 15
clone size: .
V gene: TRBV5-4

CDR3 protein: CASSPTTGTGGYEQYF
D gene: TRBD1
CDR3 length: 16
clone size: .
V gene: TRBV7-9

CDR3 protein: CASREGFGGYNSPLHF
D gene: .
CDR3 length: 16
clone size: .
V gene: TRBV25-1

CDR3 protein: CASSSIAGFRKLFF
D gene: .
CDR3 length: 14
clone size: .
V gene: TRBV11-2

CDR3 protein: CSAGQGAAYGYTF
D gene: TRBD1
CDR3 length: 13
clone size: .
V gene: TRBV29-1

CDR3 protein: CASSLGTGNRGQPQHF
D gene: TRBD1
CDR3 length: 16
clone size: .
V gene: TRBV28

CDR3 protein: CASSWTGGPDTQYF
D gene: TRBD1
CDR3 length: 14
clone size: .
V gene: TRBV7-9

CDR3 protein: CASSLALRGWSTEAFF
D gene: .
CDR3 length: 16
clone size: .
V gene: TRBV5-6

CDR3 protein: CASSLLASETYNEQFF
D gene: .
CDR3 length: 16
clone size: .
V gene: TRBV7-3

CDR3 protein: CASSPPGGNNEQFF
D gene: TRBD2
CDR3 length: 14
clone size: .
V gene: TRBV5-1

CDR3 protein: CATSRTSGTDTQYF
D gene: TRBD2
CDR3 length: 14
clone size: .
V gene: TRBV15

CDR3 protein: CAWSVGWPAGSSYEQYF
D gene: .
CDR3 length: 17
clone size: once
V gene: TRBV30

CDR3 protein: CASSAALGGGYGYTF
D gene: .
CDR3 length: 15
clone size: .
V gene: TRBV6-5

CDR3 protein: CASSHWAGVLVNTEAFF
D gene: .
CDR3 length: 17
clone size: few
V gene: TRBV4-1

CDR3 protein: CASSEGLATIGETQYF
D gene: .
CDR3 length: 16
clone size: .
V gene: TRBV9

CDR3 protein: CASQAGVQETQYF
D gene: TRBD2
CDR3 length: 13
clone size: .
V gene: TRBV10-3

CDR3 protein: CASPMGDRENGYTF
D gene: TRBD1
CDR3 length: 14
clone size: .
V gene: TRBV7-9

CDR3 protein: CASSLTGGFYGYTF
D gene: TRBD1
CDR3 length: 14
clone size: .
V gene: TRBV25-1